The 9 T cell receptor beta chains reported below all come from one sample, sequenced in a study of neurological immune-mediated disorders. This sample's time point: longitudinal time-point 1 (baseline). TCRdb independently ran MiXCR on the 5' RACE reads; one entry per CDR3 protein. The sample lists tens of thousands of distinct CDR3 sequences; roughly 13% were seen once. The specimen sequenced was PBMCs. These receptors were taken from a female donor with HTLV-1-associated myelopathy (HAM/TSP).

At least ten counts were recorded for this clonotype. V gene TRBV10-3 combines with J gene TRBJ1-2; 9 bases fit TRBD1. Germline values: CDR1 ENHRY, CDR2 SYGVKD. The CDR3 covers 14 residues. The trim removed 10 bases at V and 0 bases at J, leaving 6 bases unmatched. CDR3 protein: CATNTGGTNYGYTF. CDR3 DNA: TGTGCCACCAATACAGGGGGCACTAACTATGGCTACACCTTC.

In DNA, the CDR3 is TGCGCCAGCAGCTTGACTGGGGGGCAGATGATGGAGACCCAGTACTTC. Amino acid sequence: CASSLTGGQMMETQYF. The J gene is TRBJ2-5, the V gene TRBV5-1, with D possibly called TRBD1 or TRBD2 (6 bases each). CDR1 and CDR2 from the germline V gene are SGHRS and YFSETQ. There are 16 residues in the CDR3. V dropped 1 base and J dropped 5 bases, with 18 bases sitting between them. The full variable domain, with the rest looked up from reference TRBV5-1 and TRBJ2-5, is KAGVTQTPRYLIKTRGQQVTLSCSPISGHRSVSWYQQTPGQGLQFLFEYFSETQRNKGNFPGRFSGRQFSNSRSEMNVSTLELGDSALYLCASSLTGGQMMETQYFGPGTRLLVL.

This clonotype was recorded at least ten times. The chain links TRBV11-2 to TRBJ1-6, with D uncertain. Trimming left V 5 bases short and J 3 bases short, with 29 bases between. The CDR3 has 21 residues. Germline loops: CDR1 SGHAT, CDR2 FQNNGV. The CDR3 loop is CASSPRKEAPLLIIYNSPLHF. The CDR3 DNA reads as TGTGCCAGCAGCCCCCGAAAGGAAGCCCCTCTCCTTATAATCTATAATTCACCCCTCCACTTT.

Many counts were recorded for this clonotype. The chain has TRBV28 and TRBJ2-5; the D is unclear. Germline V gene lookup returns CDR1 MDHEN and CDR2 SYDVKM. There are 14 residues in the CDR3. The V end was cut by 3 bases, the J end by 7 bases, with 15 bases between. The CDR3 spells CASSFDPRNGTQYF. Here the CDR3 DNA reads TGTGCCAGCAGTTTCGACCCTCGGAATGGGACCCAGTACTTC.

Ten or more counts support this clonotype. V and J are TRBV10-3 and TRBJ1-1; D gene uncertain. V was cut by 8 bases and J by 0 bases, with 10 bases left in between. The CDR3 is 13 residues long. Germline loops: CDR1 ENHRY, CDR2 SYGVKD. The CDR3 sequence is CAIQDGVNTEAFF. The CDR3 DNA sequence: TGTGCCATCCAGGACGGGGTGAACACTGAAGCTTTCTTT.

For this clonotype: A read error may account for a junction end that differs from germline. The rearrangement joins TRBV6-2 or TRBV6-3 to TRBJ2-3, with 12 bases fitting TRBD2. The germline gives CDR1 MNHEY, CDR2 SVGEGT. CDR3 size: 17 residues. Written as DNA, the CDR3 is TGTGTCAGCAGCCAAAGACCTAGCGGGGGGGCCTCGGATACGCAGAATTTT. As protein: CVSSQRPSGGASDTQNF.

This clonotype was seen many times. The V call is TRBV11-2, the J call TRBJ1-2; 7 bases agree with TRBD1. Germline V gene sequence: CDR1 SGHAT, CDR2 FQNNGV. The trim removed 4 bases at V and 3 bases at J, leaving 5 bases unmatched. The CDR3 has 14 amino acids. The CDR3 reads CASSSQGTHYGYTF. DNA for the CDR3: TGTGCCAGCAGCTCACAGGGGACCCACTATGGCTACACCTTC.

To note about this clonotype: Since a much larger clone is just one base distant, this may be a read error. The chain joins TRBV7-9 to TRBJ2-7, with 9 bases fitting TRBD2. The CDR3 runs to 16 residues. Germline V gives CDR1 SEHNR, CDR2 FQNEAQ (reference sequence). The J segment lost 0 bases and the V segment lost 7 bases, leaving 10 bases of the junction unmatched. This CDR3 is CASTDSGGPSSYEQYF. Written as DNA, the CDR3 is TGTGCCAGCACTGATAGCGGGGGCCCTAGCTCCTACGAGCAGTACTTC. Drawing the rest from reference TRBV7-9 and TRBJ2-7, the complete variable domain is DTGVSQNPRHKITKRGQNVTFRCDPISEHNRLYWYRQTLGQGPEFLTYFQNEAQLEKSRLLSDRFSAERPKGSFSTLEIQRTEQGDSAMYLCASTDSGGPSSYEQYFGPGTRLTVT.

This clonotype was observed many times. The CDR3 coding sequence is TGCGCCAGCAGCTTGGGACAGTTGTACCAAGAGACCCAGTACTTC. Its protein product is CASSLGQLYQETQYF. This chain connects TRBV5-1 to TRBJ2-5; D possibly corresponds to TRBD1 (5 bases). Germline V gene data show CDR1 as SGHRS and CDR2 as YFSETQ. The CDR3 loop spans 15 amino acids. Trimming shortened V by 0 bases and J by 0 bases, and 9 bases separated the two germline ends. Full variable domain (remainder filled in from reference TRBV5-1 and TRBJ2-5): KAGVTQTPRYLIKTRGQQVTLSCSPISGHRSVSWYQQTPGQGLQFLFEYFSETQRNKGNFPGRFSGRQFSNSRSEMNVSTLELGDSALYLCASSLGQLYQETQYFGPGTRLLVL.